The rows below give T cell receptor beta chains drawn from one sample of a study of blood T cell repertoires in COVID-19. TCRdb's copy holds only in-frame clones and misses some; the assay was immunoSEQ multiplex PCR. Among more than 200,000 clones listed, roughly 82% were seen once. The sample comprised peripheral blood. Source of these receptors: a woman older than 75 with active or convalescent COVID-19. The CDR3 runs from the conserved cysteine through the conserved F or W. The order of the fields is D gene, clone size, V gene, J gene, CDR3 length, CDR3 DNA, CDR3 protein. D genes are given only for firm matches. Rows give clone size only sometimes, using once, few, many, or a class for an expanded clone.

TRBD1	-	TRBV29-1	TRBJ1-1	15	TGCAGCGTTTCCCGGACAGGTGTTGTGAACACTGAAGCTTTCTTT	CSVSRTGVVNTEAFF
-	-	TRBV19	TRBJ1-2	13	TGTGCCAGTTCCACTCTGGCGTCGGGTGGCTACACCTTC	CASSTLASGGYTF
-	once	TRBV5-4	TRBJ1-3	13	TGTGCCAGCAGCTCGGACACCGAAAACACCATATATTTT	CASSSDTENTIYF
TRBD1	-	TRBV11-3	TRBJ2-7	13	TGTGCCAGCGGCAAGACAGGGTCCTACGAGCAGTACTTC	CASGKTGSYEQYF
-	-	TRBV27	TRBJ2-1	13	TGTGCCAGCAGCCTAGCGAAGTACAATGAGCAGTTCTTC	CASSLAKYNEQFF
-	-	TRBV20-1	TRBJ2-7	11	TGCAGTGCTAGAGGACATTTCGAGCAGTACTTC	CSARGHFEQYF
TRBD2	-	TRBV30	TRBJ2-3	12	TGTGCCTGGGCGCTAGCGGGAGGGACCGCAGCTTGG	CAWALAGGTAAW
-	-	TRBV11-2	TRBJ2-2	16	TGTGCCAGCAGCCGACAGGGCCGCGGGGTCACCGGGGAGCTGTTTTTT	CASSRQGRGVTGELFF
TRBD2	-	TRBV9	TRBJ2-4	16	TGTGCCAGCAGCGTAGCTCCAGCGGGAGGGGATAGCATTCAGTACTTC	CASSVAPAGGDSIQYF
TRBD1	-	TRBV5-1	TRBJ1-5	15	TGCGCCAGCAGCCCCTTAGGGCAGGGGGAACAGCCCCAGCATTTT	CASSPLGQGEQPQHF
-	-	TRBV5-1	TRBJ2-1	15	TGCGCCAGCAGCTTGCTAAGCGGACCCTACAATGAGCAGTTCTTC	CASSLLSGPYNEQFF